This T cell receptor beta chain derives from a study of T-cell reconstitution after alpha-beta-depleted transplantation in children. CDR3 length: 19 residues. Germline V gene data show CDR1 as SGHRS and CDR2 as YFSETQ. V lost 5 bases, J lost 3 bases, and 14 bases stayed unmatched. This clonotype was recorded a few times. Unique molecular identifiers were incorporated into the prepared TCRbeta library. TCRdb independently ran MiXCR on the PCR reads; one entry per CDR3 protein. The repertoire holds around 800,000 distinct CDR3 sequences, 16% seen once, with around 5.3% in the top ten. V is TRBV5-1 and J is TRBJ2-3; 14 nucleotides align to TRBD2. The material sequenced was PBMCs, mostly from graft donor cells, taken 360 days after TCRalphabeta/CD19-depleted stem cell transplant. The TCR sequence derives from a male patient under 18 who had a stem cell transplant for acute lymphoblastic leukemia, so the T cells may come from the graft donor. Written as DNA, the CDR3 is TGCGCCAGCAGGCGCCCCGGGACTAGCGGGAGCTTCAAGACAGATACGCAGTATTTT. Translated: CASRRPGTSGSFKTDTQYF. Full variable domain (missing parts from reference TRBV5-1 and TRBJ2-3): KAGVTQTPRYLIKTRGQQVTLSCSPISGHRSVSWYQQTPGQGLQFLFEYFSETQRNKGNFPGRFSGRQFSNSRSEMNVSTLELGDSALYLCASRRPGTSGSFKTDTQYFGPGTRLTVL.